What follows are 20 T cell receptor beta chains derived from one specimen sequenced in a study of Graves' ophthalmopathy and Graves' hyperthyroidism. RNA transcripts provided the template for amplifying TCR beta CDR3 regions. Following a first-round RT-PCR that used HTBI primers, a second-round multiplex PCR was carried out. TCRdb analysed the multiplex PCR reads with MiXCR anew, one entry per CDR3 protein. The sample has almost 750,000 distinct CDR3 sequences, around 40% seen once. Material: peripheral blood. The source is an adult man with Graves' ophthalmopathy.

As to this clonotype: With a much larger clone just one base away, this may be a read error. The rearrangement joins TRBV10-3 to TRBJ1-3; D possibly corresponds to TRBD1 (5 bases). In germline, CDR1 is ENHRY, CDR2 SYGVKD. The CDR3 is 11 residues long. V shed 6 bases and J shed 12 bases, with 12 bases lying between them. This CDR3 reads CAISGQLGIYF. DNA for the CDR3: TGTGCCATCAGCGGACAACTGGGCATATATTTT.

Only a few counts were recorded for this clonotype. V and J are TRBV20-1 and TRBJ2-5, with 11 bases lining up with TRBD2. Per the germline V gene, CDR1 is DFQATT and CDR2 is SNEGSKA (reference sequence). The trim removed 0 bases at V and 10 bases at J, leaving 7 bases unmatched. CDR3 size: 14 residues. The DNA for the CDR3 is TGCAGTGCTAGAGATGAGATAGCGGGAGGGGACCAGTACTTC. Residues: CSARDEIAGGDQYF.

The gene calls are TRBV25-1 and TRBJ2-2, with D hard to call. V was cut by 5 bases and J by 0 bases, with 16 bases left in between. CDR1 MGHDK and CDR2 SYGVNS come from the germline V gene. The CDR3 length is 17 residues. CDR3 residues: CASSPRRHFSNTGELFF. The CDR3 DNA reads TGTGCCAGCAGTCCTAGGAGACATTTTTCGAACACCGGGGAGCTGTTTTTT.

This clonotype was detected a few times. The CDR3 sequence is CASSPTSGRAYEQYF. Written as DNA, the CDR3 is TGTGCCAGCAGCCCGACTAGCGGGAGGGCGTACGAGCAGTACTTC. The gene calls are TRBV7-9 and TRBJ2-7; TRBD2 aligns across 14 bases. After removal of 5 bases from V and 4 bases from J, the junction contained 4 bases not matched to a gene. This CDR3 is 15 amino acids long. Germline assignment: CDR1 SEHNR and CDR2 FQNEAQ (reference sequence).

This clonotype was counted ten times or more. The V gene is TRBV5-1, the J gene TRBJ2-5; 12 nucleotides line up with TRBD2. J gave up 4 bases and V 5 bases, and 6 bases lay outside the gene matches. CDR1 SGHRS and CDR2 YFSETQ come from the germline V gene. The CDR3 is 15 residues long. The CDR3 sequence is CASSSLAGGSETQYF. The CDR3 bases are TGCGCCAGCAGTTCACTAGCGGGAGGATCAGAGACCCAGTACTTC. The full variable domain, rest sourced from reference TRBV5-1 and TRBJ2-5, is KAGVTQTPRYLIKTRGQQVTLSCSPISGHRSVSWYQQTPGQGLQFLFEYFSETQRNKGNFPGRFSGRQFSNSRSEMNVSTLELGDSALYLCASSSLAGGSETQYFGPGTRLLVL.

The table lists this clonotype with many counts. The rearrangement links TRBV7-8 to TRBJ1-1; D ambiguous. Trimming took 1 base from V and 1 from J, leaving 10 bases between them. The CDR3 totals 15 residues. Germline V lookup: CDR1 SGHVS, CDR2 FQNEAQ. CDR3 coding DNA: TGTGCCAGCAGCTTAGAGCGGTCACCGAACACTGAAGCTTTCTTT. Its translation is CASSLERSPNTEAFF.

The chain recombines TRBV25-1 with TRBJ1-5, with a tentative D call TRBD1 (6 bases). The length of the CDR3 is 16 residues. V lost 6 bases to trimming and J lost 0 bases, with 15 bases between them. Germline values: CDR1 MGHDK, CDR2 SYGVNS. The DNA of the CDR3 is TGTGCCAGCAGCCAACCGGACAGCCTTAGCAATCAGCCCCAGCATTTT. Encoded protein: CASSQPDSLSNQPQHF.

J is TRBJ1-2 and V is TRBV2; 8 bases line up with TRBD1. CDR3 length: 16 residues. Looked up from germline, CDR1 is SNHLY and CDR2 is FYNNEI. Trimming at V came to 6 bases and at J to 0 bases, leaving 9 bases not matched to a gene. The CDR3 loop is CASRFAGQGPNYGYTF. CDR3 in DNA: TGTGCCAGCAGGTTCGCCGGACAGGGACCTAACTATGGCTACACCTTC.

The chain joins TRBV19 to TRBJ1-1; TRBD1 might be the D (5 bases). This CDR3 is built from 15 residues. V was pared by 6 bases and J by 0 bases, with 14 bases between. From germline, CDR1 is LNHDA and CDR2 SQIVND (reference sequence). The CDR3 DNA is TGTGCCAGTAGACGAGGTGGACAATTGAACACTGAAGCTTTCTTT. Amino acids: CASRRGGQLNTEAFF.

This clonotype showed up just a few times. The genes are TRBV14 and TRBJ1-5; D is uncertain. Germline CDR1 is SGHDN and CDR2 is FVKESK. The V gene lost 1 base and the J gene lost 8 bases, with 6 bases spanning the gap. The CDR3 has 12 amino acids. CDR3 residues: CASSQGRKPQHF. CDR3 DNA sequence: TGTGCCAGCAGCCAAGGGAGAAAGCCCCAGCATTTT.

This clonotype was detected only once. This sequence joins TRBV10-2 and TRBJ1-1; 8 bases map to TRBD1. V lost 0 bases, J lost 0 bases, and 15 bases stayed unmatched. This CDR3 region has 20 residues. The germline gives CDR1 WSHSY, CDR2 SAAADI. CDR3 in DNA: TGCGCCAGCAGTGAGTCGGACGACGACGGACAGGGACGGGTGAACACTGAAGCTTTCTTT. Amino acids: CASSESDDDGQGRVNTEAFF.

This clonotype was picked up many times. The CDR3 here is CSARTGGAWLQHF. CDR3 in DNA: TGCAGTGCTAGAACAGGGGGCGCCTGGCTCCAGCATTTT. The chain employs TRBV20-1 and TRBJ1-5; 9 positions match TRBD1. Germline V gene data show CDR1 as DFQATT and CDR2 as SNEGSKA (reference sequence). The CDR3 has 13 amino acids. V was pared by 2 bases and J by 12 bases, with 8 bases of the junction left unmatched.

With respect to this clonotype: This CDR3 fails to terminate in the conserved phenylalanine or tryptophan, so it likely reflects a read error. This chain uses TRBV7-8 with TRBJ1-1; D is possibly TRBD1 (6 bases). The V end lost 1 base, the J end lost 3 bases, and 12 bases lay between the germline ends. Germline V gene lookup returns CDR1 SGHVS and CDR2 FQNEAQ. The CDR3 is made up of 15 amino acids. The CDR3 DNA sequence: TGTGCCAGCAGCTTAGTATCAGGGGCGGACACTGAAGCTTTCCTT. Translated: CASSLVSGADTEAFL.

For this clonotype: This clone may be a read error of a much larger clone one base away. In nucleotides, the CDR3 is TGTGCCAGCAGCTCGACAGGGGTGAAGCAAGCTTTCTTT. Translated: CASSSTGVKQAFF. The rearrangement links TRBV7-9 to TRBJ1-1; TRBD1 matches at 8 bases. The CDR3 has 13 amino acids. V gave up 4 bases and J gave up 9 bases; unmatched junction bases: 7. CDR1 and CDR2 from the germline V gene are SEHNR and FQNEAQ (reference sequence).

CDR3 nucleotide sequence: TGTGCCAGCAGCCCCTGGGGCAGGGGAGAGGATGGCTACACCTTC. Its protein product is CASSPWGRGEDGYTF. The rearrangement uses TRBV7-9 and TRBJ1-2, with a tentative D call TRBD1 (6 bases). The germline CDR1 and CDR2 sequences are SEHNR and FQNEAQ (reference sequence). Deletions cut 5 bases from V and 6 bases from J, with 19 bases between. The CDR3 consists of 15 residues.

This clonotype was observed at least ten times. This chain connects TRBV7-2 to TRBJ2-7; 14 bases agree with TRBD2. The CDR3 has 17 amino acids. J gave up 3 bases and V 0 bases, and 4 bases lay outside the gene matches. Germline V lookup: CDR1 SGHTA, CDR2 FQGNSA. DNA for the CDR3: TGTGCCAGCAGCTTAGCGGGACTAGCGGGAGAGGGCTACGAGCAGTACTTC. Its translation: CASSLAGLAGEGYEQYF.

On this clonotype: The CDR3 does not close with the conserved phenylalanine or tryptophan, likely indicating a read error. CDR3 sequence reads: CASSPPGLAGETQYC. The CDR3 DNA follows: TGTGCCAGCAGCCCACCCGGACTAGCGGGGGAGACCCAGTACTGC. V gene TRBV7-2 combines with J gene TRBJ2-5; 12 bases match TRBD2. J was trimmed by 5 bases and V by 5 bases; bases with no gene match: 6. The CDR3 is 15 amino acids. Per germline, CDR1 SGHTA and CDR2 FQGNSA.

Note on this clonotype: Given a much more abundant clone one base away, this may be a read error. The J gene is TRBJ1-2, the V gene TRBV11-1; D not resolved. The germline CDR1 and CDR2 sequences are SGHAT and FQDESV (reference sequence). V was clipped by 2 bases and J by 12 bases, with 22 bases between them. The CDR3 contains 15 residues. The chain's CDR3 is CASSLTPPGLNGHTF. DNA of the CDR3: TGTGCCAGCAGCTTAACCCCACCGGGTCTAAACGGCCACACCTTC.

This chain joins TRBV5-8 and TRBJ2-5; D may match TRBD1 or TRBD2 (5 bases each). V was cut by 3 bases and J by 5 bases, with 11 bases left in between. The CDR3 has 13 residues. The germline V gene has CDR1 SGHTS and CDR2 YDEGEE. CDR3 residues: CASSWGIGETQYF. The CDR3 DNA sequence: TGTGCCAGCAGCTGGGGGATCGGGGAGACCCAGTACTTC.

This clonotype was detected ten times or more. The chain uses TRBV7-9 and TRBJ1-1; tentative D call: TRBD1 (5 bases). Trimming pared 5 bases from V and 7 bases from J, leaving 11 bases between. The germline V gene encodes CDR1 SEHNR and CDR2 FQNEAQ (reference sequence). The CDR3 extends over 12 amino acids. The CDR3 DNA sequence: TGTGCCAGCAGCCATGACAGTAATGAAGCTTTCTTT. It codes for CASSHDSNEAFF.